Following are 24 T cell receptor beta chains from one sample sequenced in a study of shared clonotypes between healthy human individuals. Profiled with immunoSEQ multiplex PCR; TCRdb holds only in-frame clones, not every one. The table shows about 2.4 million clones, with over 85% occurring only once. The sample comprised naive CD4+ T cells from PBMCs. Subset: CD45RA+ positively selected. These receptors all stem from a man between 18 and 35 years old in good health. Some clones in this sample may be carry-over from other donors' samples.

The chain carries TRBV5-1 and TRBJ2-1; D is uncertain. Germline loops: CDR1 SGHRS, CDR2 YFSETQ. The CDR3 spans 15 residues. Trimming removed 7 bases from V and 1 base from J, with 15 bases in between. CDR3 amino acids: CASYPLVGSYNEQFF. The DNA for the CDR3 is TGCGCCAGCTACCCGCTTGTGGGATCCTACAATGAGCAGTTCTTC.

This clone was observed a handful of times. This chain uses TRBV20-1 with TRBJ2-7; possibly TRBD2 for D (6 bases). V was cut by 1 base and J by 9 bases, with 10 bases left in between. CDR1 is DFQATT, CDR2 SNEGSKA, per germline (reference sequence). This CDR3 contains 11 residues. The CDR3 bases are TGCAGTGCTAGAGGTGGAGCGGGGCAGTACTTC. Translation gives CSARGGAGQYF.

The chain links TRBV7-2 to TRBJ2-5; D is ambiguous. Germline V lookup: CDR1 SGHTA, CDR2 FQGNSA. The CDR3 runs to 16 residues. Trimming left V 1 base short and J 1 base short, with 13 bases between. The CDR3 DNA follows: TGTGCCAGCAGCTTAGTCTATTGGGGATCCCAAGAGACCCAGTACTTC. It encodes CASSLVYWGSQETQYF.

In regard to this clone: This sample includes further DNA sequences coding for the same CDR3. V and J are TRBV10-3 and TRBJ2-1; no clear D gene. The CDR3 is 14 amino acids. Trimming shortened V by 2 bases and J by 0 bases, and 5 bases separated the two germline ends. Germline assignment: CDR1 ENHRY and CDR2 SYGVKD. DNA for the CDR3: TGTGCCATCAGTGAGGCTAGCTCCTACAATGAGCAGTTCTTC. It specifies CAISEASSYNEQFF.

V usage is TRBV28 and J usage is TRBJ2-7; TRBD2 is a possible D gene (5 bases). Germline lookup yields CDR1 MDHEN and CDR2 SYDVKM. The CDR3 has 13 residues. The CDR3 protein is CALTPRDSYEQYF. CDR3 DNA sequence: TGTGCTTTAACCCCGAGGGACTCCTACGAGCAGTACTTC. Full variable domain (rest looked up from reference TRBV28 and TRBJ2-7): DVKVTQSSRYLVKRTGEKVFLECVQDMDHENMFWYRQDPGLGLRLIYFSYDVKMKEKGDIPEGYSVSREKKERFSLILESASTNQTSMYLCALTPRDSYEQYFGPGTRLTVT.

This clone was seen only a few times. The J gene is TRBJ1-1, the V gene TRBV30, with D perhaps TRBD1 (5 bases). Germline lookup yields CDR1 GTSNPN and CDR2 SVGIG (reference sequence). The CDR3 runs to 14 residues. Trimming left V 5 bases short and J 7 bases short, with 20 bases between. The CDR3 protein is CAWLPGPLTVEAFF. For the CDR3, the DNA is TGTGCCTGGCTTCCGGGACCTCTCACCGTTGAAGCTTTCTTT.

The chain couples TRBV15 to TRBJ2-7; 7 nucleotides line up with TRBD1. The CDR3 loop spans 14 amino acids. Germline loops: CDR1 LNHNV, CDR2 YYDKDF (reference sequence). J was trimmed by 2 bases and V by 3 bases; bases with no gene match: 4. CDR3 DNA sequence: TGTGCCACCAGCAGGGGACAGAACACCTACGAGCAGTACTTC. The encoded protein is CATSRGQNTYEQYF.

CDR3 in amino acids: CASSQDWVGYEQYF. As DNA, the CDR3 is TGCGCCAGCAGCCAAGACTGGGTGGGCTACGAGCAGTACTTC. The genes are TRBV4-1 and TRBJ2-7, with no clear D. The CDR3 sequence is 14 residues long. In germline, CDR1 is MGHRA, CDR2 YSYEKL. V lost 0 bases and J lost 3, with 9 bases in between.

This clone was recorded once. The chain's CDR3 is CASSLGGGANSPLHF. In DNA form, the CDR3 reads TGTGCCAGCAGCTTAGGTGGCGGAGCAAATTCACCCCTCCACTTT. V gene TRBV7-8 combines with J gene TRBJ1-6; D not resolved. Trimming left V 1 base short and J 7 bases short, with 11 bases between. The V gene's germline CDR1 is SGHVS and CDR2 FQNEAQ. The CDR3 contains 15 residues.

The V and J genes are TRBV27 and TRBJ2-2; no firm D call. CDR1 is MNHEY and CDR2 is SMNVEV in the germline V gene (reference sequence). V was trimmed by 9 bases and J by 0 bases, leaving 11 bases between them. This CDR3 contains 14 residues. The CDR3 loop reads CASLSRSNTGELFF. Here the CDR3 DNA reads TGTGCCAGTCTCTCTAGATCGAACACCGGGGAGCTGTTTTTT.

The gene calls are TRBV6-6 and TRBJ2-1; 16 bases agree with TRBD2. Germline V lookup: CDR1 MNHNY, CDR2 SVGAGI (reference sequence). This CDR3 has 15 amino acids. With 6 bases clipped from V and 8 bases from J, the junction kept 4 bases outside the gene matches. CDR3 protein: CASSLGTSGRDEQFF. The CDR3, as DNA: TGTGCCAGCAGCCTAGGGACTAGCGGGAGGGATGAGCAGTTCTTC.

This clone was observed once. The chain carries TRBV28 and TRBJ1-1; D remains unclear. Germline V CDR1 and CDR2: MDHEN, SYDVKM. The length of the CDR3 is 16 residues. The V end lost 3 bases, the J end lost 0 bases, and 14 bases lay between the germline ends. The CDR3 loop reads CASSFPRYRMNTEAFF. The CDR3, as DNA: TGTGCCAGCAGTTTTCCCAGGTACCGCATGAACACTGAAGCTTTCTTT.

This chain connects TRBV18 to TRBJ1-3; D uncertain. The germline V gene has CDR1 KGHSH and CDR2 LQKENI. V was pared by 4 bases and J by 0 bases, with 16 bases between. This CDR3 contains 17 residues. The CDR3 here is CASSLNAGRSSGNTIYF. The CDR3 DNA reads TGTGCCAGCTCACTAAATGCCGGACGCAGCTCTGGAAACACCATATATTTT.

The chain links TRBV30 to TRBJ2-7; D is undetermined. This CDR3 spans 13 amino acids. The germline CDR1 and CDR2 sequences are GTSNPN and SVGIG (reference sequence). Trimming took off 3 bases at V and 2 bases at J, with 11 bases between the two ends. The CDR3 reads CAWRSTGTYEQYF. In DNA, the CDR3 is TGTGCCTGGAGGTCGACCGGAACCTACGAGCAGTACTTC.

This chain connects TRBV5-1 to TRBJ2-3; D is ambiguous. The CDR3 is 15 residues long. V lost 0 bases and J 5 bases, leaving 13 bases between the germline ends. The V gene's germline CDR1 is SGHRS and CDR2 YFSETQ. CDR3 DNA: TGCGCCAGCAGCTTGGGTTTCAGGTCGGGAGATACGCAGTATTTT. It is translated as CASSLGFRSGDTQYF.

The V gene is TRBV5-4, the J gene TRBJ1-3; no clear D. The length of the CDR3 is 14 residues. Trimming removed 4 bases from V and 0 bases from J, with 8 bases in between. Germline V gene data show CDR1 as SGHNT and CDR2 as YYREEE (reference sequence). The CDR3 nucleotides read TGTGCCAGCAGCCAGGCGGACTCTGGAAACACCATATATTTT. This sequence encodes CASSQADSGNTIYF.

The chain is built from TRBV28 and TRBJ1-4; TRBD1 matches at 7 bases. J gave up 3 bases and V 6 bases, and 19 bases lay outside the gene matches. This CDR3 region has 19 residues. Germline V gene sequence: CDR1 MDHEN, CDR2 SYDVKM. The CDR3 spells CASRPQGGAPILSNEKLFF. In DNA form, the CDR3 reads TGTGCCAGCAGACCTCAGGGGGGGGCTCCGATACTTTCTAATGAAAAACTGTTTTTT.

The chain combines TRBV7-3 with TRBJ1-1, with D perhaps matching TRBD1 (5 bases). Per the germline V gene, CDR1 is SGHTA and CDR2 is FQGTGA. V lost 2 bases and J lost 4, with 8 bases in between. The CDR3 has 13 amino acids. CDR3 sequence: CASSLVGVTEAFF. For the CDR3, the DNA is TGTGCCAGCAGCTTAGTAGGGGTCACTGAAGCTTTCTTT.

Remarks on this clone: This sample also contains other DNA sequences that code for the same CDR3. The chain is built from TRBV10-1 and TRBJ2-7; 7 bases line up with TRBD1. The CDR3 loop spans 14 amino acids. The trim removed 3 bases at V and 0 bases at J, leaving 2 bases unmatched. Germline CDR1 and CDR2: WNHNN and SYGVQD (reference sequence). CDR3 DNA: TGCGCCAGCAGTGAAGGGGGCAGCTCCTACGAGCAGTACTTC. Its translation: CASSEGGSSYEQYF.

V gene TRBV19 combines with J gene TRBJ1-5; D remains unclear. The CDR3 has 15 residues. The ends were cut back, 7 bases at V and 2 bases at J, with 15 bases in the middle. Germline loops: CDR1 LNHDA, CDR2 SQIVND (reference sequence). The CDR3 nucleotides are TGTGCCAGTACCACCGCCACCCCCGGCAATCAGCCCCAGCATTTT. Encoded protein: CASTTATPGNQPQHF.

V usage is TRBV30 and J usage is TRBJ1-1; D not resolved. Trimming removed 2 bases at V and 0 bases at J, with 7 bases between. CDR1 and CDR2 (germline): GTSNPN, SVGIG (reference sequence). The CDR3 contains 13 residues. The CDR3 sequence is CAWSKSVNTEAFF. CDR3 sequence (DNA): TGTGCCTGGAGTAAGAGCGTGAACACTGAAGCTTTCTTT.

This clone was counted a single time. The chain carries TRBV19 and TRBJ2-5, with 10 bases matching TRBD2. Trimming took 7 bases from V and 5 from J; bases not matched to a gene: 10. Germline CDR1 reads LNHDA; CDR2 reads SQIVND (reference sequence). CDR3 length: 15 residues. Here the CDR3 DNA reads TGTGCCAGTACTGAGGTAGCGGGAGGTGGTGAGACCCAGTACTTC. Residues: CASTEVAGGGETQYF.

Only a few counts were recorded for this clone. The chain links TRBV2 to TRBJ1-1; TRBD1 is a possible D gene (5 bases). CDR1 and CDR2 (germline): SNHLY, FYNNEI. The CDR3 runs to 14 residues. The ends were cut back, 0 bases at V and 8 bases at J, with 13 bases in the middle. The CDR3 reads CASSEAPDSAEAFF. The CDR3 DNA reads as TGTGCCAGCAGTGAAGCCCCCGACAGTGCAGAAGCTTTCTTT. The variable domain in full, completed from reference TRBV2 and TRBJ1-1, reads EPEVTQTPSHQVTQMGQEVILRCVPISNHLYFYWYRQILGQKVEFLVSFYNNEISEKSEIFDDQFSVERPDGSNFTLKIRSTKLEDSAMYFCASSEAPDSAEAFFGQGTRLTVV.

The chain carries TRBV6-6 and TRBJ2-2; TRBD1 might be the D (6 bases). Trimming left V 5 bases short and J 1 base short, with 8 bases between. This CDR3 contains 14 residues. CDR1 and CDR2 (germline): MNHNY, SVGAGI (reference sequence). This CDR3 is CASSKQGNTGELFF. The DNA of the CDR3 is TGTGCCAGCAGTAAACAGGGGAACACCGGGGAGCTGTTTTTT.